The rows below give T cell receptor beta chains drawn from one sample of a study of blood T cell repertoires in COVID-19. Sequencing was performed with immunoSEQ multiplex PCR; in TCRdb, only in-frame clones are kept and a portion is missing. The sample lists about 190,000 clones, around 90% occurring once. Sequenced input: peripheral blood. The receptor set was obtained from a man aged 45-65 years with acute or convalescent COVID-19. Each CDR3 is given with its conserved first and last residue. The order of the fields is J gene, V gene, CDR3 protein.

TRBJ1-6	TRBV3-1/TRBV3-2	CASSQSPDRGSPLHF
TRBJ2-1	TRBV24-1	CATRSSGSSYNEQFF
TRBJ2-1	TRBV18	CASSPWQEVYNEQFF
TRBJ2-7	TRBV10-1	CASSESRQGNEQYF
TRBJ2-7	TRBV19	CASSIGTGGNYEQYF
TRBJ2-3	TRBV27	CASSRGSTDTQYF
TRBJ2-7	TRBV3-1/TRBV3-2	CASSHGDRGSYEQYF
TRBJ1-1	TRBV15	CATSRERGTEAFF
TRBJ2-3	TRBV28	CASSLYGGRTDTQYF
TRBJ1-5	TRBV10-3	CAISESGGGGGNQPQHF
TRBJ2-1	TRBV28	CASSSRTRRVYNEQFF
TRBJ2-7	TRBV27	CASSPGTGFYEQYF
TRBJ2-1	TRBV7-2	CASSQDRVETYNEQFF
TRBJ2-5	TRBV5-6	CASSLGGRETQYF
TRBJ1-1	TRBV7-9	CASSHKGQDEAFF
TRBJ2-2	TRBV7-9	CASSHGLAGGSGELFF
TRBJ1-2	TRBV6-5	CASSYDRRSYGYTF
TRBJ1-6	TRBV15	CATSMRGGQYGPPLHF
TRBJ1-4	TRBV15	CATSRGRQGLATNEKLFF
TRBJ1-6	TRBV11-2	CASSLAGDNSPLHF
TRBJ2-5	TRBV19	CASSDRGRETQYF
TRBJ2-7	TRBV4-1	CASSQNLGGGHSYEQYF
TRBJ2-1	TRBV11-1	CASSLTRTGSYNEQFF
TRBJ1-2	TRBV6-2/TRBV6-3	CASSYLGGMDGYTF
TRBJ1-4	TRBV11-2	CASSLVARAQDRKLFF
TRBJ2-1	TRBV7-3	CASSLGTSAYKSYNEQFF
TRBJ1-4	TRBV28	CASSRQGMEKLFF
TRBJ1-5	TRBV11-3	CASSLEGQGGNQPQHF
TRBJ2-1	TRBV7-9	CASRLLPGLAGGWDEQFF
TRBJ1-1	TRBV18	CASSGTGTTEAFF
TRBJ2-3	TRBV28	CASRAGVPDTQYF
TRBJ1-2	TRBV2	CASRAGLEGGYTF
TRBJ1-4	TRBV18	CASSASGTGLFSEKLFF
TRBJ1-6	TRBV7-8	CASSLDGDSSYNSPLHF
TRBJ1-2	TRBV27	CASSHGTGRVTGYTF
TRBJ2-7	TRBV5-1	CASSPVTGRDEQYF
TRBJ2-3	TRBV6-5	CASSYYGTGMDTQYF
TRBJ1-2	TRBV5-6	CASSPGVARRVYGYTF
TRBJ2-5	TRBV28	CASTHSDREETQYF
TRBJ2-1	TRBV27	CASSWGLAGYSDEQFF
TRBJ2-7	TRBV28	CASSFYLAGRHEQYF
TRBJ2-2	TRBV7-3	CASSLGATSGRATGELFF
TRBJ2-1	TRBV9	CASSVMSSYNEQFF
TRBJ2-6	TRBV24-1	CATSDLPFTGGRGANVLTF